The 9 T cell receptor beta chains below come from one sample, sequenced in a study of identical twins. One entry per CDR3 protein, called by TCRdb with MiXCR from the 5' RACE reads. Among some 660,000 distinct CDR3 sequences listed, over 8.5% were seen once. The same data also contributed to another study, on yellow fever vaccine responses in identical twins.

Sequencing was performed on PBMCs. Receptor source: a woman younger than 35 in good health.

In this sample, this clonotype turned up many times. The rearrangement links TRBV29-1 to TRBJ2-1, with TRBD2 matching 11 bases. There are 18 residues in the CDR3. Germline CDR1 reads SQVTM; CDR2 reads ANQGSEA. Trimming at V came to 1 base and at J to 2 bases, leaving 10 bases not matched to a gene. CDR3 loop: CSVEGFLAGGPTYNEQFF. CDR3 DNA sequence: TGCAGCGTTGAAGGGTTCCTAGCGGGGGGCCCCACCTACAATGAGCAGTTCTTC.

This clonotype was seen a few times. The chain's CDR3 is CASSLGGAISHEQFF. CDR3 DNA: TGTGCCAGCAGCTTGGGGGGGGCAATCTCCCATGAGCAGTTCTTC. The J gene is TRBJ2-1, the V gene TRBV5-5, with D perhaps being TRBD1 or TRBD2 (6 bases each). V lost 0 bases and J 8 bases, leaving 15 bases between the germline ends. Germline V gene sequence: CDR1 SGHKS, CDR2 YYEKEE (reference sequence). The CDR3 extends over 15 amino acids.

This clonotype was counted only a few times. The chain links TRBV12-3 or TRBV12-4 to TRBJ2-2, with TRBD2 as a possible D gene (6 bases). V gave up 2 bases and J gave up 4 bases, with 14 bases separating them. This CDR3 has 16 amino acids. CDR3 in amino acids: CASSLQRAWGTGELFF. The CDR3, as DNA: TGTGCCAGCAGTTTACAGCGGGCCTGGGGCACCGGGGAGCTGTTTTTT.

This clonotype was recorded many times. The V and J genes are TRBV15 and TRBJ1-5; the match to TRBD1 covers 8 bases. The CDR3 contains 16 residues. V lost 2 bases and J lost 2; bases outside the gene matches: 5. Germline assignment: CDR1 LNHNV and CDR2 YYDKDF (reference sequence). For the CDR3, the DNA is TGTGCCACCAGCAGATCACAGGGGGTCGGCAATCAGCCCCAGCATTTT. It encodes CATSRSQGVGNQPQHF.

Ten or more counts support this clonotype. The chain joins TRBV12-3 or TRBV12-4 to TRBJ2-3; tentative D call: TRBD1 (5 bases). The ends were cut back, 3 bases at V and 2 bases at J, with 12 bases in the middle. The CDR3 is 15 residues long. CDR3 loop: CASSFGAAFTDTQYF. The CDR3 bases are TGTGCCAGCAGTTTTGGGGCGGCCTTCACAGATACGCAGTATTTT.

V gene TRBV20-1 combines with J gene TRBJ1-5; 10 nucleotides match TRBD1. J lost 6 bases, V lost 3 bases, and 8 bases had no gene match. CDR3 length: 15 residues. Per germline, CDR1 DFQATT and CDR2 SNEGSKA (reference sequence). CDR3 DNA sequence: TGCAGTGCTAGTCCCGGGACAGGGGTGGGTCAGCCCCAGCATTTT. Amino acids: CSASPGTGVGQPQHF.

The chain is built from TRBV4-1 and TRBJ2-7, with 11 bases aligning to TRBD1. The V and J ends lost 5 bases and 5 bases, in that order; junction bases with no gene match: 11. In germline, CDR1 is MGHRA, CDR2 YSYEKL. This CDR3 region has 16 residues. CDR3 residues: CASSYQAGTGGNEQYF. As DNA, the CDR3 is TGCGCCAGCAGCTATCAGGCCGGGACAGGGGGTAACGAGCAGTACTTC.

This sequence joins TRBV13 and TRBJ1-3, with 7 bases that match TRBD1. The CDR3 covers 17 residues. Germline lookup yields CDR1 PRHDT and CDR2 FYEKMQ (reference sequence). Germline trimming cut 5 bases from V and 0 bases from J; bases unmatched to any gene: 10. This CDR3 reads CASSISTGPSSGNTIYF. CDR3 bases: TGTGCCAGCAGCATCTCGACAGGGCCTAGCTCTGGAAACACCATATATTTT.

V and J are TRBV4-3 and TRBJ2-2, with 9 bases that match TRBD2. The V and J ends lost 3 bases and 4 bases, in that order; junction bases with no gene match: 15. This CDR3 has 19 residues. Germline CDR1 is LGHNA and CDR2 is YSLEER. The CDR3 spells CASSHPRGSGSTGTGELFF. CDR3 bases: TGCGCCAGCAGCCACCCCCGGGGTAGCGGGAGTACTGGCACCGGGGAGCTGTTTTTT.